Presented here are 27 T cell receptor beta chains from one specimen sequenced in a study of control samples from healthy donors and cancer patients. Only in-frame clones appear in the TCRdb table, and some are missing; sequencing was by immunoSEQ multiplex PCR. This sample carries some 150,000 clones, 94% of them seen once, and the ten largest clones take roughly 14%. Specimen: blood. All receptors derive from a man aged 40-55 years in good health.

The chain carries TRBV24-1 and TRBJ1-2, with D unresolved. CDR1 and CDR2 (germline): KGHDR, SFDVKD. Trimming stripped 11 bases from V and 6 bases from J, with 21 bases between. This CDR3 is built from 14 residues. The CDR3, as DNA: TGTGCCATCAAGAGCGATTCCGGCGGGGATGGCTACACCTTC. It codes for CAIKSDSGGDGYTF.

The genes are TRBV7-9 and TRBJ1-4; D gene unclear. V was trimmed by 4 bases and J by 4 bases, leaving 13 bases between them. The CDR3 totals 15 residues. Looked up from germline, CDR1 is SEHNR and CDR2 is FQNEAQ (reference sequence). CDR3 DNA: TGTGCCAGCAGCTCCGGACGCGATAATAATGAAAAACTGTTTTTT. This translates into CASSSGRDNNEKLFF.

CDR3 nucleotides: TGCGCCAGCAGCGCGACAGGGGGGAGTACCGGGGAGCTGTTTTTT. Its translation: CASSATGGSTGELFF. The V gene is TRBV5-1, the J gene TRBJ2-2, with 9 bases that match TRBD1. CDR3 size: 15 residues. CDR1 and CDR2 (germline): SGHRS, YFSETQ. V trimming: 4 bases; J trimming: 5 bases; junction bases outside the gene matches: 6.

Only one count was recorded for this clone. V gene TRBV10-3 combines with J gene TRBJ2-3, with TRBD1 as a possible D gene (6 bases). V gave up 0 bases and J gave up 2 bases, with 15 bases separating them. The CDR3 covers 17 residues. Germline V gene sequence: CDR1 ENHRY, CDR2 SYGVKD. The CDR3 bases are TGTGCCATCAGTGAGTCGAAGTCAGGGGCTTCCACAGATACGCAGTATTTT. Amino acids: CAISESKSGASTDTQYF.

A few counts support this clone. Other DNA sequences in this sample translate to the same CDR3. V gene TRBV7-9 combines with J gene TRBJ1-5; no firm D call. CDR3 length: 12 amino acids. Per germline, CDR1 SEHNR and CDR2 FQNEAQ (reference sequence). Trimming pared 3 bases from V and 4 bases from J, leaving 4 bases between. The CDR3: CASSLGNQPQHF. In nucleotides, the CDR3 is TGTGCCAGCAGCTTGGGGAATCAGCCCCAGCATTTT.

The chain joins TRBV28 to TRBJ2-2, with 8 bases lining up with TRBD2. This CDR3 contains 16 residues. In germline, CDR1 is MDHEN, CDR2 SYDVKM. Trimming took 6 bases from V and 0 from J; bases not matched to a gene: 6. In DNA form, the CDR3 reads TGTGCCAGCAGCCCTTTTAGCGGGACGAACACCGGGGAGCTGTTTTTT. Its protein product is CASSPFSGTNTGELFF.

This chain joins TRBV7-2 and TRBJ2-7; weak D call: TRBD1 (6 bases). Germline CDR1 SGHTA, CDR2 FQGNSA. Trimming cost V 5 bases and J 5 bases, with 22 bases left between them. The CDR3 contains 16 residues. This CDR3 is CASSKTGTNTRDEQYF. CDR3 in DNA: TGTGCCAGCAGCAAAACCGGGACAAATACTCGGGACGAGCAGTACTTC.

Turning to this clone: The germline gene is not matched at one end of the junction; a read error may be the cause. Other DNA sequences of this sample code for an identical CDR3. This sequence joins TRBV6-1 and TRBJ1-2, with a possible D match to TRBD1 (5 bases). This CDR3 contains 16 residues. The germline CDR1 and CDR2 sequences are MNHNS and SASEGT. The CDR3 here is CASSEGVGGANYGYTF. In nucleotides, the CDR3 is TGTGCCAGTAGTGAAGGGGTAGGAGGGGCTAACTATGGCTACACCTTC.

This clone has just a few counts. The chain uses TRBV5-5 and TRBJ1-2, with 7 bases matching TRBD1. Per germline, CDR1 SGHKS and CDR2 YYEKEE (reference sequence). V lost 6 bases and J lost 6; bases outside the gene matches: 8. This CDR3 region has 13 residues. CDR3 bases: TGTGCCAGCACCCGACAGGGATTGAATGGCTACACCTTC. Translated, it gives CASTRQGLNGYTF.

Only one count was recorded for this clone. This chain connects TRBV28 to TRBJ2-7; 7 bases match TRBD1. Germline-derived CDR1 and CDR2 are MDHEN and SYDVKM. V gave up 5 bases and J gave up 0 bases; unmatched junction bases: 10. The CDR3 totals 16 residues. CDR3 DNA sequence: TGTGCCAGCAGTCATCTCGAGGGACAGAGCTCCTACGAGCAGTACTTC. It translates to CASSHLEGQSSYEQYF. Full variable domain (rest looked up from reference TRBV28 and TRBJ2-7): DVKVTQSSRYLVKRTGEKVFLECVQDMDHENMFWYRQDPGLGLRLIYFSYDVKMKEKGDIPEGYSVSREKKERFSLILESASTNQTSMYLCASSHLEGQSSYEQYFGPGTRLTVT.

The CDR3 loop is CASSLDASFTDTQYF. The CDR3, as DNA: TGTGCCAGCAGCTTAGATGCATCCTTCACAGATACGCAGTATTTT. This sequence joins TRBV9 and TRBJ2-3; D not certain. V gave up 4 bases and J gave up 2 bases, with 14 bases separating them. This CDR3 region has 15 residues. The germline CDR1 and CDR2 sequences are SGDLS and YYNGEE.

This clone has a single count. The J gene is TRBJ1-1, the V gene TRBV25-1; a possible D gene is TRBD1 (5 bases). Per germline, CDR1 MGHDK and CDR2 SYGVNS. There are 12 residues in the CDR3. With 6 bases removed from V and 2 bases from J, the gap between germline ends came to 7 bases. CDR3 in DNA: TGTGCCAGCAGGGGGGGAAACACTGAAGCTTTCTTT. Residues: CASRGGNTEAFF.

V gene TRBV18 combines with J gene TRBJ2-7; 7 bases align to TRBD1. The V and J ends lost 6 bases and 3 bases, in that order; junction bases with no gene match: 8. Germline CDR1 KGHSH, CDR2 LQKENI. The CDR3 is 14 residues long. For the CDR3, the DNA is TGTGCCAGCTCCCAGGGGACAGCACTCTACGAGCAGTACTTC. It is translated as CASSQGTALYEQYF. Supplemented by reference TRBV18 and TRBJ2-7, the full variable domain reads NAGVMQNPRHLVRRRGQEARLRCSPMKGHSHVYWYRQLPEEGLKFMVYLQKENIIDESGMPKERFSAEFPKEGPSILRIQQVVRGDSAAYFCASSQGTALYEQYFGPGTRLTVT.

As DNA, the CDR3 is TGTGCCAGCAGTGGAAGACAGGGCCGGGCGTCGACCCAGCATTTT. Translation: CASSGRQGRASTQHF. The V and J genes are TRBV2 and TRBJ1-5, with 7 positions matching TRBD1. The ends lost 4 bases at V and 11 bases at J; junction bases unmatched: 14. The germline V gene has CDR1 SNHLY and CDR2 FYNNEI. The CDR3 is made up of 15 amino acids.

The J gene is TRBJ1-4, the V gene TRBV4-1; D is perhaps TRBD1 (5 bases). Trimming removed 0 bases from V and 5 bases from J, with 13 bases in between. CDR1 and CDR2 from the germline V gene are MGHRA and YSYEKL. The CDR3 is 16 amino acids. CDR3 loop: CASSQDPGGRNEKLFF. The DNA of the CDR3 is TGCGCCAGCAGCCAAGATCCTGGGGGGAGGAATGAAAAACTGTTTTTT.

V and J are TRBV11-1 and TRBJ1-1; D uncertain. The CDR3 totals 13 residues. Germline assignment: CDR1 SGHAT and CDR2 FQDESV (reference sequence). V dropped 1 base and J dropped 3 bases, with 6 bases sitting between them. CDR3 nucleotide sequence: TGTGCCAGCAGCTTAGAAAGAGACACTGAAGCTTTCTTT. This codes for CASSLERDTEAFF.

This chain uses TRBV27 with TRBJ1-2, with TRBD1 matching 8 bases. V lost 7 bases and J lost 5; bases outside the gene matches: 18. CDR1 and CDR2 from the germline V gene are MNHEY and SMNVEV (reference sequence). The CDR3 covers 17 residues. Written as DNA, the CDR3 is TGTGCCAGCAAAAGCACGAAATCCGGGACAGGACTTTATGGCTACACCTTC. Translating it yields CASKSTKSGTGLYGYTF.

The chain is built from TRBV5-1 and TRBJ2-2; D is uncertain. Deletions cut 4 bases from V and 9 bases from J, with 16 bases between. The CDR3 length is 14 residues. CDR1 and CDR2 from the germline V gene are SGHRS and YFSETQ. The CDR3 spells CASSQSQLGRELFF. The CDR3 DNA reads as TGCGCCAGCAGCCAGAGTCAGTTGGGCCGGGAGCTGTTTTTT.

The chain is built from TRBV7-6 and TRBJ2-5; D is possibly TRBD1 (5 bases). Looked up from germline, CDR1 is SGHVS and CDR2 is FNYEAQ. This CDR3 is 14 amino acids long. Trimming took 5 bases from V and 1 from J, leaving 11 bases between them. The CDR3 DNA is TGTGCCAGCAGCCCGGCGACAGTCCAAGAGACCCAGTACTTC. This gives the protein CASSPATVQETQYF.

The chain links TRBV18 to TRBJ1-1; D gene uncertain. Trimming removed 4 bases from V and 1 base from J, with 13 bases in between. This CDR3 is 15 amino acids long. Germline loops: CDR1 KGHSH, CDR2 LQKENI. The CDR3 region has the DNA TGTGCCAGCTCACTCTATGAACGGCAGAACACTGAAGCTTTCTTT. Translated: CASSLYERQNTEAFF.

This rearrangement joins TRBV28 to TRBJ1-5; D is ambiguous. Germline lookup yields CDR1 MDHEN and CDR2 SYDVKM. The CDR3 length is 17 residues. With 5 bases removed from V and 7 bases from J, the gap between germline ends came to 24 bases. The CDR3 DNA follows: TGTGCCAGCAGTCTAGGCGGGGTGTGGGAACAATGGCAGCCCCAGCATTTT. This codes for CASSLGGVWEQWQPQHF. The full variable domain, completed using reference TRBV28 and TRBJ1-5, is DVKVTQSSRYLVKRTGEKVFLECVQDMDHENMFWYRQDPGLGLRLIYFSYDVKMKEKGDIPEGYSVSREKKERFSLILESASTNQTSMYLCASSLGGVWEQWQPQHFGDGTRLSIL.

The CDR3 DNA follows: TGTGCCAGCAGGTACGCAGGGACGCCGAATGAAAAACTGTTTTTT. Protein product: CASRYAGTPNEKLFF. The chain joins TRBV6-2 or TRBV6-3 to TRBJ1-4; possibly TRBD1 for D (5 bases). V lost 6 bases, J lost 5 bases, and 16 bases lay in between. The germline CDR1 and CDR2 sequences are MNHEY and SVGEGT. The length of the CDR3 is 15 residues.

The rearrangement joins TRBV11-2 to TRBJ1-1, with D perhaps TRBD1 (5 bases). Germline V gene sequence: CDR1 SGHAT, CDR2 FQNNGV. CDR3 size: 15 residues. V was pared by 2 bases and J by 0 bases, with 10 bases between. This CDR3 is CASSLYSGLNTEAFF. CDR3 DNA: TGTGCCAGCAGCTTATATTCGGGGCTGAACACTGAAGCTTTCTTT.

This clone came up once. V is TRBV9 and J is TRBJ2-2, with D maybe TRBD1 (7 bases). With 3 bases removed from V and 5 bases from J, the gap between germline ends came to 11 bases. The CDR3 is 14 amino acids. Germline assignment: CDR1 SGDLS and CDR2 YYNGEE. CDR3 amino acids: CASSDRGGTGELFF. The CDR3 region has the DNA TGTGCCAGCAGCGACAGGGGAGGTACCGGGGAGCTGTTTTTT.

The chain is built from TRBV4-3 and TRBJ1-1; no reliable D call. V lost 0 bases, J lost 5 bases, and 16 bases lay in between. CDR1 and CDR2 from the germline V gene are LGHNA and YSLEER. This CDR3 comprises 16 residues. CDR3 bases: TGCGCCAGCAGCCAAGATGGTGAGGAAAGCTGGACTGAAGCTTTCTTT. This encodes CASSQDGEESWTEAFF.

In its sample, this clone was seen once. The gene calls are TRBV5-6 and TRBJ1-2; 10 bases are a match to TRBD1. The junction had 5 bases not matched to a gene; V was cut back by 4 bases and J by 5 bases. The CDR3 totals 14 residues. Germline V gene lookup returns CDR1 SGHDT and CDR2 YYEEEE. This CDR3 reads CASSTPGQGYGYTF. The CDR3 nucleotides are TGTGCCAGCAGCACACCGGGACAGGGGTATGGCTACACCTTC.

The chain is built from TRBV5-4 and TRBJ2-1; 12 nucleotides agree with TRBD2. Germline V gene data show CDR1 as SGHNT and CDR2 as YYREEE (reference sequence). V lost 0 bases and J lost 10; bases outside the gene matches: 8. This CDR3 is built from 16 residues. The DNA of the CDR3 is TGTGCCAGCAGCTTGGGTTCTAGCGGGGGGGCTATCGAGCAGTTCTTC. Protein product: CASSLGSSGGAIEQFF.